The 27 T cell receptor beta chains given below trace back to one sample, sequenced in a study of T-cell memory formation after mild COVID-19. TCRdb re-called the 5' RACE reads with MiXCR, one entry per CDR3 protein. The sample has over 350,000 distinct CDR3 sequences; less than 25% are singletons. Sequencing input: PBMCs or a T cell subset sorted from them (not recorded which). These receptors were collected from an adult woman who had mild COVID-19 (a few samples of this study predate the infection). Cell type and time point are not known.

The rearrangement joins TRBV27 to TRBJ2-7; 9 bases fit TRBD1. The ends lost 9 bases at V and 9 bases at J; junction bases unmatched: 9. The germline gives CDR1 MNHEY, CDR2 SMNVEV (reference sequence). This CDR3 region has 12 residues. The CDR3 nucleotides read TGTGCCAGTCGAACAGGGGGCCTAGTGCAGTACTTC. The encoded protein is CASRTGGLVQYF.

The CDR3 sequence is CASSADGRTNEKLFF. In DNA form, the CDR3 reads TGCGCCAGCAGCGCCGACGGAAGAACTAATGAAAAACTGTTTTTT. The chain joins TRBV5-1 to TRBJ1-4; D gene ambiguous. The CDR3 is 15 amino acids. Germline V CDR1 and CDR2: SGHRS, YFSETQ. Trimming pared 4 bases from V and 1 base from J, leaving 11 bases between. Full variable domain (missing parts from reference TRBV5-1 and TRBJ1-4): KAGVTQTPRYLIKTRGQQVTLSCSPISGHRSVSWYQQTPGQGLQFLFEYFSETQRNKGNFPGRFSGRQFSNSRSEMNVSTLELGDSALYLCASSADGRTNEKLFFGSGTQLSVL.

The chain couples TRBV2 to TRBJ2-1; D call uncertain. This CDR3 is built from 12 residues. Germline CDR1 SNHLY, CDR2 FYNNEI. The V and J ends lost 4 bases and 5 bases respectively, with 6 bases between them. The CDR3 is CASSGSDNEQFF. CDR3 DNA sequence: TGTGCCAGCAGTGGTTCGGACAATGAGCAGTTCTTC. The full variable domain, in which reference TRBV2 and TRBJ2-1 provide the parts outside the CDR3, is EPEVTQTPSHQVTQMGQEVILRCVPISNHLYFYWYRQILGQKVEFLVSFYNNEISEKSEIFDDQFSVERPDGSNFTLKIRSTKLEDSAMYFCASSGSDNEQFFGPGTRLTVL.

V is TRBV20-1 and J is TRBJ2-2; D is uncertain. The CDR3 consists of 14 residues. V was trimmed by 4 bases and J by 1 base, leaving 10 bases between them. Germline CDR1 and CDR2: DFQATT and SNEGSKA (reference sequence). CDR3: CSATLSRNTGELFF. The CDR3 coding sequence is TGCAGTGCTACCCTCTCCCGGAACACCGGGGAGCTGTTTTTT.

DNA for the CDR3: TGTGCCGAGGGCAGATTGTCTAACACTGAAGCTTTCTTT. This codes for CAEGRLSNTEAFF. The chain joins TRBV7-9 to TRBJ1-1; unclear D gene. This CDR3 spans 13 amino acids. Germline V gene lookup returns CDR1 SEHNR and CDR2 FQNEAQ (reference sequence). V was clipped by 11 bases and J by 2 bases, with 15 bases between them. Based on the CDR3 plus reference TRBV7-9 and TRBJ1-1, the full variable domain is DTGVSQNPRHKITKRGQNVTFRCDPISEHNRLYWYRQTLGQGPEFLTYFQNEAQLEKSRLLSDRFSAERPKGSFSTLEIQRTEQGDSAMYLCAEGRLSNTEAFFGQGTRLTVV.

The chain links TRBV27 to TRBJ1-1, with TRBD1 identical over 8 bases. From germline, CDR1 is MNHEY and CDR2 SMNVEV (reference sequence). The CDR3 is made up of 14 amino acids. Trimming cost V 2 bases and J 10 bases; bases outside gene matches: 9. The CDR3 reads CASSLRQGAEGAFF. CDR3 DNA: TGTGCCAGCAGTTTACGGCAGGGGGCAGAGGGAGCTTTCTTT.

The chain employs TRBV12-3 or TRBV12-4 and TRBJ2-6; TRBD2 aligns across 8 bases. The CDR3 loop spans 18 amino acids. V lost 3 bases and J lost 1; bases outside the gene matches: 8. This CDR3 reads CASSFLRLAGSGANVLTF. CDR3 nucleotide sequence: TGTGCCAGCAGTTTTCTAAGGCTAGCGGGTTCTGGGGCCAACGTCCTGACTTTC.

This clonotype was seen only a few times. Here the CDR3 reads CASSRSGGSTDTQYF. CDR3 DNA: TGTGCCAGCAGCCGAAGCGGGGGGAGCACAGATACGCAGTATTTT. The V call is TRBV21-1, the J call TRBJ2-3; the table assigns TRBD2, which was not confirmed against the DNA. TRBV21-1 is a pseudogene. The CDR3 extends over 15 amino acids.

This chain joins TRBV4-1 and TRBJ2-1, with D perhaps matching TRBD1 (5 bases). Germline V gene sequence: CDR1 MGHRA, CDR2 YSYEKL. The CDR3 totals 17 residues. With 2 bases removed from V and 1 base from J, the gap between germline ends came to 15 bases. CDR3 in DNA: TGCGCCAGCAGCCAACCCAGGAAGGGGCGTTCCTACAATGAGCAGTTCTTC. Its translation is CASSQPRKGRSYNEQFF.

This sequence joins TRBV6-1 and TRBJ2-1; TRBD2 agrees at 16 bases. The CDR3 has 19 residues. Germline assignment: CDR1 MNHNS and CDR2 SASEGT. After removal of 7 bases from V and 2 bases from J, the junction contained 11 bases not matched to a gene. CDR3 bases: TGTGCCAGCAAGGGGCCGGGACTAGCGGGAGGGTCACCCTACAATGAGCAGTTCTTC. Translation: CASKGPGLAGGSPYNEQFF.

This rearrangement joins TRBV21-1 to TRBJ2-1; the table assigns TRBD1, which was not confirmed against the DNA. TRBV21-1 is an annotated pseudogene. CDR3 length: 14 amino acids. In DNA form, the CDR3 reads TGTGCCAGCAGCAAAGAGACAGTGTACAATGAGCAGTTCTTC. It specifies CASSKETVYNEQFF.

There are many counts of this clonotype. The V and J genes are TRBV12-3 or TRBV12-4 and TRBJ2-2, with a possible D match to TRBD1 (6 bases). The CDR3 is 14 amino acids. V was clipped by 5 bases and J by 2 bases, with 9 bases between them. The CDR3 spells CASSQQGNTGELFF. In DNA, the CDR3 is TGTGCCAGCAGTCAACAGGGAAACACCGGGGAGCTGTTTTTT.

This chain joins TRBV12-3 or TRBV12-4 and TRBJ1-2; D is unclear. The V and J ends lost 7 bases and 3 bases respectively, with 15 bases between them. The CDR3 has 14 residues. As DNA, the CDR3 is TGTGCCAGCACAGCCGGTGGGCAGCACTATGGCTACACCTTC. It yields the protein CASTAGGQHYGYTF.

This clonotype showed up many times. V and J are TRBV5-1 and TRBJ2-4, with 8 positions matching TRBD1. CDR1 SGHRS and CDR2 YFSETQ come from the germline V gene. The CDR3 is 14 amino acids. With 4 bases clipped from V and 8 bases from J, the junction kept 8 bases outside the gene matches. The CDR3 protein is CASSPTGEKDIQYF. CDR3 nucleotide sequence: TGCGCCAGCAGCCCGACAGGGGAGAAGGACATTCAGTACTTC.

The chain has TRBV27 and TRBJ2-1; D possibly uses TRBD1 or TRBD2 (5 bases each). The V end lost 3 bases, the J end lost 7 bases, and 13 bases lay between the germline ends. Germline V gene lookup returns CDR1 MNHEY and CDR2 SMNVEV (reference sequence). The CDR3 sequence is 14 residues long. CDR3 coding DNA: TGTGCCAGCAGTTTCCAGGGAGCCGGGAATGAGCAGTTCTTC. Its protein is CASSFQGAGNEQFF.

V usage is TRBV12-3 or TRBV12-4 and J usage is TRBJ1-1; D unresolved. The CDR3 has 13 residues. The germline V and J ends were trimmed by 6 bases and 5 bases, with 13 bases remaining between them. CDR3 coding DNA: TGTGCCAGCAGCTTGAATAGGTGGACTGAAGCTTTCTTT. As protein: CASSLNRWTEAFF.

CDR3 nucleotide sequence: TGTGCCAGCAGTTTAGCCGCGTCGGTGAGCTACACCTTC. The encoded protein is CASSLAASVSYTF. The chain couples TRBV27 to TRBJ1-2, with no clear D. Deletions cut 2 bases from V and 9 bases from J, with 13 bases between. The CDR3 runs to 13 residues. CDR1 and CDR2 from the germline V gene are MNHEY and SMNVEV (reference sequence).

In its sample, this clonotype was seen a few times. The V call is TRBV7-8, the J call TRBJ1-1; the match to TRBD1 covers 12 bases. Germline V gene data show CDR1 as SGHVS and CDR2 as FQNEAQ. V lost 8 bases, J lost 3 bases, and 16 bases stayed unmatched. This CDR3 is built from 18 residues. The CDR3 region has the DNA TGTGCCAGCGGGAGGTCGGGGACAGGGGGCAAGAGGGACACTGAAGCTTTCTTT. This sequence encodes CASGRSGTGGKRDTEAFF. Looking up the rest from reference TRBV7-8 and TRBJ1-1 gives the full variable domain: GAGVSQSPRYKVAKRGQDVALRCDPISGHVSLFWYQQALGQGPEFLTYFQNEAQLDKSGLPSDRFFAERPEGSVSTLKIQRTQQEDSAVYLCASGRSGTGGKRDTEAFFGQGTRLTVV.

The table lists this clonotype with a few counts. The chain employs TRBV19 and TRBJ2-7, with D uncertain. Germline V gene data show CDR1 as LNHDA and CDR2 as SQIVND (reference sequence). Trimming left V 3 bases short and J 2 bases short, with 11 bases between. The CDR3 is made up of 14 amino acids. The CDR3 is CASSISAGPYEQYF. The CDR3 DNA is TGTGCCAGTAGTATTTCGGCCGGCCCCTACGAGCAGTACTTC.

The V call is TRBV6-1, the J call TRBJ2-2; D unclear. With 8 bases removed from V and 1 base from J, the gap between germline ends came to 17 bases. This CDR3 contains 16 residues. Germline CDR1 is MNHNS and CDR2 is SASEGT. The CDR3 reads CASPDPSRKNTGELFF. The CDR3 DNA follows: TGTGCCAGCCCAGACCCGTCGCGCAAGAACACCGGGGAGCTGTTTTTT.

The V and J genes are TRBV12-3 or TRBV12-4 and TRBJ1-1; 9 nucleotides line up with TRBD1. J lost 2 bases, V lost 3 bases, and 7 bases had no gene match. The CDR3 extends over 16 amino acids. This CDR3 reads CASSFSPGQGNTEAFF. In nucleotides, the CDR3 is TGTGCCAGCAGTTTTTCCCCGGGACAGGGTAACACTGAAGCTTTCTTT.

The CDR3 loop reads CASSLASQANTGELFF. CDR3 in DNA: TGTGCCAGCAGCTTAGCGTCCCAGGCGAACACCGGGGAGCTGTTTTTT. The chain carries TRBV7-7 and TRBJ2-2; no clear D gene. Germline CDR1 reads SSHAT; CDR2 reads FNYEAQ (reference sequence). The CDR3 has 16 residues. The V and J ends lost 0 bases and 0 bases respectively, with 8 bases between them. The variable domain in full, with the rest retrieved from reference TRBV7-7 and TRBJ2-2, is GAGVSQSPRYKVTKRGQDVTLRCDPISSHATLYWYQQALGQGPEFLTYFNYEAQPDKSGLPSDRFSAERPEGSISTLTIQRTEQRDSAMYRCASSLASQANTGELFFGEGSRLTVL.

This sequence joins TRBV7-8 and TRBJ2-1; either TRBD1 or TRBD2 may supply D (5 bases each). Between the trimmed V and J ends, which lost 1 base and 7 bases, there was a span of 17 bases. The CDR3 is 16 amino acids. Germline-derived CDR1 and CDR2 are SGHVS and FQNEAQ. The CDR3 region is CASSLVTTGDQNEQFF. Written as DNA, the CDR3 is TGTGCCAGCAGCTTAGTTACGACCGGGGACCAAAATGAGCAGTTCTTC.

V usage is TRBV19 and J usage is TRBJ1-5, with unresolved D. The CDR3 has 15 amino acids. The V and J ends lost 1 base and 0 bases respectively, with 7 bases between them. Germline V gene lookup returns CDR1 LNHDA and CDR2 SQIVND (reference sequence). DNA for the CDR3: TGTGCCAGTAGTATAGCGACGATTAGCAATCAGCCCCAGCATTTT. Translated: CASSIATISNQPQHF.

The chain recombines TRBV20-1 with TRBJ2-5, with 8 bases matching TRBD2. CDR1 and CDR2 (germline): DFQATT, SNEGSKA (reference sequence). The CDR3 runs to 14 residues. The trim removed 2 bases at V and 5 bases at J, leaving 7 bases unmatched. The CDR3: CSARSLAGGETQYF. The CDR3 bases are TGCAGTGCTAGATCGCTGGCGGGAGGTGAGACCCAGTACTTC.

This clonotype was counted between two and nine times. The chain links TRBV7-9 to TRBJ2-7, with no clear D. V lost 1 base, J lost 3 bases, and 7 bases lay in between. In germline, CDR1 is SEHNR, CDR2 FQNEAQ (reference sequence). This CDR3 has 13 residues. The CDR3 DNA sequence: TGTGCCAGCAGCTTAGGACTGTTCTACGAGCAGTACTTC. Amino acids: CASSLGLFYEQYF.

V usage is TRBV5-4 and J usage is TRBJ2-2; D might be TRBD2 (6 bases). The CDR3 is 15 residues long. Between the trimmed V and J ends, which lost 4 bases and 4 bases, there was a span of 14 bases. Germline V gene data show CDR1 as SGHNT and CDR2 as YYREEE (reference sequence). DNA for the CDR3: TGTGCCAGCAGCGTCGGGAGTCGGACCACCGGGGAGCTGTTTTTT. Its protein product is CASSVGSRTTGELFF.